The 31 T cell receptor beta chains in this list originate from one sample, sequenced in a study of blood T cells in healthy people across ages. Then a second PCR, running roughly 7 to 12 cycles, was carried out with a sample-barcoded 5' primer and a J-beta primer mix. TCRdb redid the calling of the 5' RACE reads with MiXCR, one entry per CDR3 protein. The sample records about 1.6 million distinct CDR3 sequences, roughly 32% being singletons. Sequenced input: blood. Receptors were obtained from a woman younger than 45 in good health.

The sample holds a few counts of this clonotype. V gene TRBV27 combines with J gene TRBJ2-2; the D is unclear. Per germline, CDR1 MNHEY and CDR2 SMNVEV (reference sequence). CDR3 length equals 14 residues. The V end lost 4 bases, the J end lost 1 base, and 7 bases lay between the germline ends. The CDR3 reads CASSSRRNTGELFF. As DNA, the CDR3 is TGTGCCAGCAGTTCCCGGAGGAACACCGGGGAGCTGTTTTTT.

This clonotype was observed a handful of times. The chain uses TRBV4-1 and TRBJ1-5, with 7 bases that match TRBD1. This CDR3 spans 18 amino acids. In germline, CDR1 is MGHRA, CDR2 YSYEKL. Trimming at V came to 4 bases and at J to 0 bases, leaving 12 bases not matched to a gene. The CDR3 DNA follows: TGCGCCAGCAGCCGAACAGGGGAGGGGGGGTATAGCAATCAGCCCCAGCATTTT. This codes for CASSRTGEGGYSNQPQHF.

This clonotype was observed a few times. V is TRBV6-1 and J is TRBJ1-5, with unresolved D. V shed 2 bases and J shed 7 bases, with 9 bases lying between them. The CDR3 contains 13 residues. CDR1 and CDR2 (germline): MNHNS, SASEGT. This CDR3 is CASSERWAQPQHF. CDR3 in DNA: TGTGCCAGCAGTGAAAGGTGGGCACAGCCCCAGCATTTT.

The chain employs TRBV6-6 and TRBJ2-7, with TRBD2 matching 14 bases. Looked up from germline, CDR1 is MNHNY and CDR2 is SVGAGI (reference sequence). This CDR3 contains 16 residues. The V and J ends lost 5 bases and 2 bases, in that order; junction bases with no gene match: 5. This CDR3 reads CASSLRLAGGPYEQYF. In DNA form, the CDR3 reads TGTGCCAGCAGTCTCCGACTAGCGGGAGGGCCCTACGAGCAGTACTTC.

This chain connects TRBV24-1 to TRBJ2-3; D is unresolved. With 4 bases removed from V and 6 bases from J, the gap between germline ends came to 16 bases. The V gene's germline CDR1 is KGHDR and CDR2 SFDVKD. This CDR3 has 15 residues. The DNA for the CDR3 is TGTGCCACCAGTGAGCGAGGCCCAGCGTTGGATACGCAGTATTTT. As protein: CATSERGPALDTQYF.

This sequence joins TRBV9 and TRBJ2-3; TRBD2 aligns across 8 bases. The trim removed 0 bases at V and 1 base at J, leaving 4 bases unmatched. From germline, CDR1 is SGDLS and CDR2 YYNGEE. CDR3 size: 16 residues. CDR3 nucleotide sequence: TGTGCCAGCAGCGTAGGACTAGCGACGGGCACAGATACGCAGTATTTT. It yields the protein CASSVGLATGTDTQYF.

This clonotype was recorded at least ten times. The DNA for the CDR3 is TGTGCCAGCAGGGGACAGGGGGCCACTGAAGCTTTCTTT. This codes for CASRGQGATEAFF. The rearrangement links TRBV6-1 to TRBJ1-1; 12 nucleotides match TRBD1. Trimming at V came to 6 bases and at J to 4 bases, leaving 0 bases not matched to a gene. Germline CDR1 is MNHNS and CDR2 is SASEGT. CDR3 length: 13 residues.

The chain couples TRBV2 to TRBJ2-7; tentative D call: TRBD1 (5 bases). The J call may be mistaken, given a closer DNA end match to TRBJ2-5. Germline lookup yields CDR1 SNHLY and CDR2 FYNNEI. The CDR3 has 13 amino acids. CDR3 DNA: TGTGCCAGCAGTGAACTGGGGCCAGGGACCCAGTACTTC. Translation: CASSELGPGTQYF.

V usage is TRBV6-1 and J usage is TRBJ2-2; TRBD2 agrees at 15 bases. This CDR3 spans 17 amino acids. Trimming removed 6 bases from V and 3 bases from J; junction bases left unmatched: 5. Germline CDR1 is MNHNS and CDR2 is SASEGT. The CDR3 coding sequence is TGTGCCAGCAGGAGGACTAGCGGGAGGGCCCACACCGGGGAGCTGTTTTTT. Amino acid sequence: CASRRTSGRAHTGELFF.

The V and J genes are TRBV4-1 and TRBJ1-4; 7 nucleotides agree with TRBD1. The CDR3 contains 16 residues. Germline loops: CDR1 MGHRA, CDR2 YSYEKL. The V gene end was trimmed by 3 bases and the J gene end by 4 bases; junction bases not matched to a gene: 8. The CDR3 spells CASSHPGQVDNEKLFF. The CDR3 nucleotides read TGCGCCAGCAGCCATCCCGGACAGGTGGATAATGAAAAACTGTTTTTT.

The rearrangement links TRBV27 to TRBJ2-1, with TRBD2 matching 8 bases. With 4 bases clipped from V and 6 bases from J, the junction kept 11 bases outside the gene matches. The CDR3 spans 16 residues. Germline-derived CDR1 and CDR2 are MNHEY and SMNVEV (reference sequence). CDR3 DNA sequence: TGTGCCAGCAGTTCTCGCTGGGGGCGGGAGGCCAATGAGCAGTTCTTC. Translation: CASSSRWGREANEQFF.

This clonotype was found a few times. The chain has TRBV20-1 and TRBJ2-5; possible D gene TRBD2, 6 bases. CDR3 length equals 16 residues. Trimming removed 0 bases from V and 0 bases from J, with 14 bases in between. Per the germline V gene, CDR1 is DFQATT and CDR2 is SNEGSKA (reference sequence). The CDR3 reads CSARDIGGVYQETQYF. The CDR3 DNA reads TGCAGTGCTAGAGATATTGGCGGGGTGTACCAAGAGACCCAGTACTTC.

V gene TRBV3-1 combines with J gene TRBJ2-1; D remains unclear. CDR3 length equals 16 residues. Looked up from germline, CDR1 is LGHDT and CDR2 is YNNKEL (reference sequence). V was cut by 3 bases and J by 2 bases, with 14 bases left in between. CDR3 residues: CASSHPPLVAYNEQFF. The CDR3 DNA is TGTGCCAGCAGCCACCCCCCGTTAGTTGCCTACAATGAGCAGTTCTTC.

This clonotype occurred a few times. The CDR3 reads CASSFGRSNEQYF. CDR3 in DNA: TGTGCCAGCAGTTTCGGTAGATCGAACGAGCAGTACTTC. The genes are TRBV27 and TRBJ2-7; D unclear. Germline V lookup: CDR1 MNHEY, CDR2 SMNVEV (reference sequence). Deletions cut 3 bases from V and 5 bases from J, with 11 bases between. The CDR3 is 13 residues long.

This clonotype was detected a few times. V and J are TRBV10-3 and TRBJ2-3; 10 bases align to TRBD2. The J segment lost 3 bases and the V segment lost 4 bases, leaving 7 bases of the junction unmatched. CDR1 is ENHRY and CDR2 is SYGVKD in the germline V gene. This CDR3 comprises 16 residues. CDR3 DNA sequence: TGTGCCATCAGTGGCGCTAGCGGGAGCGGGACAGATACGCAGTATTTT. Its translation is CAISGASGSGTDTQYF.

This clonotype was seen repeatedly, ten times or more. This chain uses TRBV20-1 with TRBJ2-3; TRBD2 might be the D (5 bases). In germline, CDR1 is DFQATT, CDR2 SNEGSKA (reference sequence). V gave up 0 bases and J gave up 5 bases, with 9 bases separating them. The CDR3 runs to 13 residues. The CDR3 region is CSAREGLLDTQYF. The CDR3 nucleotides are TGCAGTGCTAGAGAAGGACTGTTAGATACGCAGTATTTT.

This clonotype was observed once. A single base separates this from a much larger clone, so it may be a read error. The chain has TRBV7-9 and TRBJ2-3, with D perhaps being TRBD1 or TRBD2 (5 bases each). Trimming took 6 bases from V and 6 from J, leaving 19 bases between them. The germline gives CDR1 SEHNR, CDR2 FQNEAQ (reference sequence). The CDR3 has 15 amino acids. CDR3 sequence: CASRQWGPSEDTQYF. In DNA, the CDR3 is TGTGCCAGCAGGCAGTGGGGACCCTCGGAGGATACGCAGTATTTT.

The CDR3 bases are TGTGCCAGCAGTTTGGGGGCGCACACTGAAGCTTTCTTT. Protein product: CASSLGAHTEAFF. The chain has TRBV27 and TRBJ1-1; D is possibly TRBD1 (6 bases). Trimming took 3 bases from V and 3 from J, leaving 8 bases between them. There are 13 residues in the CDR3. Germline V gives CDR1 MNHEY, CDR2 SMNVEV (reference sequence).

In this sample, this clonotype turned up a few times. The chain combines TRBV4-1 with TRBJ1-2; D is possibly TRBD1 (6 bases). Germline values: CDR1 MGHRA, CDR2 YSYEKL. The CDR3 has 14 amino acids. V shed 4 bases and J shed 8 bases, with 17 bases lying between them. The CDR3 reads CASSLTGRGSGYTF. CDR3 bases: TGCGCCAGCAGCCTCACCGGCAGGGGTAGCGGCTACACCTTC.

This clonotype was observed a few times. The J gene is TRBJ2-3, the V gene TRBV27; D possibly uses TRBD1 or TRBD2 (6 bases each). The CDR3 contains 17 residues. V dropped 7 bases and J dropped 1 base, with 21 bases sitting between them. The germline CDR1 and CDR2 sequences are MNHEY and SMNVEV (reference sequence). The CDR3 nucleotides read TGTGCCAGCAACCCACGGGGGCTAGCCCTTCGCACAGATACGCAGTATTTT. Its protein product is CASNPRGLALRTDTQYF.

The chain carries TRBV20-1 and TRBJ2-3; 8 bases agree with TRBD2. This CDR3 is 14 amino acids long. Trimming removed 0 bases from V and 4 bases from J; junction bases left unmatched: 3. Germline V gene data show CDR1 as DFQATT and CDR2 as SNEGSKA (reference sequence). DNA for the CDR3: TGCAGTGCTAGAGACCCAGCGGGGGCAGATACGCAGTATTTT. Its translation is CSARDPAGADTQYF.

The chain has TRBV20-1 and TRBJ2-3; 13 bases are shared with TRBD2. J lost 4 bases, V lost 6 bases, and 7 bases had no gene match. This CDR3 is built from 15 residues. Looked up from germline, CDR1 is DFQATT and CDR2 is SNEGSKA (reference sequence). DNA of the CDR3: TGCAGTGCCAGTGGACTAGCGGGAGTGGCAGATACGCAGTATTTT. It specifies CSASGLAGVADTQYF.

The chain carries TRBV4-1 and TRBJ1-1; TRBD1 aligns across 9 bases. CDR1 and CDR2 (germline): MGHRA, YSYEKL. Trimming at V came to 2 bases and at J to 7 bases, leaving 5 bases not matched to a gene. The CDR3 runs to 14 residues. The DNA for the CDR3 is TGCGCCAGCAGCCAATTGGGACAGGGAGGTGAAGCTTTCTTT. Translated, it gives CASSQLGQGGEAFF.

The rearrangement uses TRBV5-5 and TRBJ2-1; TRBD2 aligns across 9 bases. With V trimmed by 4 bases and J by 6 bases, 11 bases remained unmatched. In germline, CDR1 is SGHKS, CDR2 YYEKEE (reference sequence). The CDR3 length is 16 residues. CDR3 nucleotide sequence: TGTGCCAGCAGCCTCCGTGGAGCGGGAGGAGGCAATGAGCAGTTCTTC. This sequence encodes CASSLRGAGGGNEQFF.

V usage is TRBV29-1 and J usage is TRBJ2-5; D might be TRBD1 (6 bases). Deletions cut 6 bases from V and 5 bases from J, with 13 bases between. There are 12 residues in the CDR3. From germline, CDR1 is SQVTM and CDR2 ANQGSEA. The CDR3 bases are TGCAGCGTACCACAGGGTGGGGAGACCCAGTACTTC. Protein sequence: CSVPQGGETQYF.

The chain carries TRBV7-6 and TRBJ2-1; TRBD1 or TRBD2 may be the D gene (5 bases each). The length of the CDR3 is 15 residues. Between the trimmed V and J ends, which lost 4 bases and 4 bases, there was a span of 14 bases. The germline CDR1 and CDR2 sequences are SGHVS and FNYEAQ. The CDR3 reads CASSSGGDGYNEQFF. The CDR3 coding sequence is TGTGCCAGCAGCTCGGGTGGGGACGGATACAATGAGCAGTTCTTC.

This clonotype was counted a few times. V is TRBV3-1 and J is TRBJ2-7; 7 bases line up with TRBD2. The CDR3 is made up of 11 amino acids. Germline V gene sequence: CDR1 LGHDT, CDR2 YNNKEL (reference sequence). J gave up 7 bases and V 6 bases, and 3 bases lay outside the gene matches. Here the CDR3 DNA reads TGTGCCAGCAGGCGGGGGACGGAGCAGTACTTC. This gives the protein CASRRGTEQYF.

This chain joins TRBV6-1 and TRBJ2-5, with no clear D. The germline V and J ends were trimmed by 6 bases and 4 bases, with 12 bases remaining between them. Germline V gene sequence: CDR1 MNHNS, CDR2 SASEGT. The CDR3 length is 13 residues. CDR3 DNA: TGTGCCAGCAGAGGCAACGTCCGAGAGACCCAGTACTTC. Translated: CASRGNVRETQYF.

This clonotype has a handful of counts. J is TRBJ2-7 and V is TRBV20-1, with 9 nucleotides matching TRBD1. Unmatched junction bases numbered 4, after V lost 2 bases and J lost 2 bases. This CDR3 contains 14 residues. The germline CDR1 and CDR2 sequences are DFQATT and SNEGSKA (reference sequence). The CDR3 loop reads CSARPRQGAYEQYF. The CDR3 DNA reads TGCAGTGCTAGACCCCGACAGGGGGCCTACGAGCAGTACTTC.

This clonotype has more than one count but fewer than ten. This chain uses TRBV11-1 with TRBJ2-6, with D possibly called TRBD1 or TRBD2 (5 bases each). CDR3 length: 18 residues. V was cut by 2 bases and J by 0 bases, with 14 bases left in between. Germline-derived CDR1 and CDR2 are SGHAT and FQDESV (reference sequence). CDR3 coding DNA: TGTGCCAGCAGCTTAACCGGGACCCAAATCTCTGGGGCCAACGTCCTGACTTTC. This sequence encodes CASSLTGTQISGANVLTF. The whole variable domain, filled in from reference TRBV11-1 and TRBJ2-6, reads EAEVAQSPRYKITEKSQAVAFWCDPISGHATLYWYRQILGQGPELLVQFQDESVVDDSQLPKDRFSAERLKGVDSTLKIQPAELGDSAMYLCASSLTGTQISGANVLTFGAGSRLTVL.

The CDR3 reads CASSDWVGTGIPYEQYF. The CDR3 bases are TGTGCCAGCAGTGATTGGGTGGGTACAGGGATCCCCTACGAGCAGTACTTC. The rearrangement links TRBV2 to TRBJ2-7, with D possibly TRBD1 on 6 matching bases. This CDR3 is built from 17 residues. Per the germline V gene, CDR1 is SNHLY and CDR2 is FYNNEI. Trimming removed 3 bases from V and 2 bases from J, with 20 bases in between.